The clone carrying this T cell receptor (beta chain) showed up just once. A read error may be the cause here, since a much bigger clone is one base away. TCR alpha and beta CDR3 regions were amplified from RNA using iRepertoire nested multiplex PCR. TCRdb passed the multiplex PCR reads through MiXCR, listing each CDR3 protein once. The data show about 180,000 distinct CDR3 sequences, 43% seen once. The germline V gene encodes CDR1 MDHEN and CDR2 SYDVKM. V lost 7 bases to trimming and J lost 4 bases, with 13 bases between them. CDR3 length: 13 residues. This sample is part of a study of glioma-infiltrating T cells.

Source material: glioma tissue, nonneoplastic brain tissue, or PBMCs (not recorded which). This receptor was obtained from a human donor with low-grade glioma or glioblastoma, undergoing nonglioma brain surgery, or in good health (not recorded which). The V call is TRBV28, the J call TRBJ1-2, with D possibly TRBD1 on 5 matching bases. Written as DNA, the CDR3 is TGTGCCAGCATGCACTCCGGGGCCTATGGCTACACCTTC. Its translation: CASMHSGAYGYTF.